These 8 T cell receptor beta chains share one sample of origin, sequenced in a study of identical twins. MiXCR was run by TCRdb on the 5' RACE reads, yielding one entry per CDR3 protein. The sample contains under 250,000 distinct CDR3 sequences, 7% to 8.5% of which appear only once. The sample also formed part of further work on yellow fever vaccine responses in identical twins.

Source material: CD8+ T cells sorted from blood. All receptors come from a young woman in good health.

This clonotype was counted only a few times. Written as DNA, the CDR3 is TGTGCCAGCAGCCAGCGAGGTGGACTAGCGAGCACAGATACGCAGTATTTT. This encodes CASSQRGGLASTDTQYF. The V gene is TRBV3-1, the J gene TRBJ2-3; 9 bases agree with TRBD2. The J segment lost 0 bases and the V segment lost 3 bases, leaving 7 bases of the junction unmatched. Germline V gene sequence: CDR1 LGHDT, CDR2 YNNKEL (reference sequence). The CDR3 loop spans 17 amino acids.

CDR3 loop: CASSQVLGDNEQFF. CDR3 DNA sequence: TGTGCCAGCAGCCAAGTACTAGGAGACAATGAGCAGTTCTTC. This sequence joins TRBV4-2 and TRBJ2-1; tentatively, D is TRBD2 (5 bases). The V end was cut by 1 base, the J end by 5 bases, with 9 bases between. Germline-derived CDR1 and CDR2 are LGHNA and YNFKEQ. The CDR3 runs 14 residues.

This chain connects TRBV27 to TRBJ2-7; TRBD1 might be the D (5 bases). V lost 3 bases and J lost 5, with 14 bases in between. The CDR3 extends over 14 amino acids. Germline CDR1 MNHEY, CDR2 SMNVEV (reference sequence). The CDR3 coding sequence is TGTGCCAGCAGTTTCCGACAGAGCCGGAACGAGCAGTACTTC. Translation: CASSFRQSRNEQYF.

The chain couples TRBV24-1 to TRBJ2-4; perhaps D is TRBD1 or TRBD2 (6 bases each). Germline V gene data show CDR1 as KGHDR and CDR2 as SFDVKD. The V and J ends lost 7 bases and 7 bases respectively, with 13 bases between them. This CDR3 contains 13 residues. In DNA form, the CDR3 reads TGTGCCACCAGCGAGGGGGGAAGGAACATTCAGTACTTC. This sequence encodes CATSEGGRNIQYF.

The chain is built from TRBV6-1 and TRBJ2-7; D may be TRBD1 (6 bases). This CDR3 is built from 17 residues. Trimming left V 7 bases short and J 4 bases short, with 26 bases between. Germline CDR1 MNHNS, CDR2 SASEGT. The CDR3 nucleotides read TGTGCCAGCACCCCAGACCGGGACAAAGTTGGGTCTTACGAGCAGTACTTC. Its translation: CASTPDRDKVGSYEQYF.

The V gene is TRBV6-6, the J gene TRBJ1-4; D remains ambiguous. V was pared by 6 bases and J by 5 bases, with 10 bases between. CDR3 size: 13 residues. The germline V gene encodes CDR1 MNHNY and CDR2 SVGAGI (reference sequence). The CDR3: CASSLQTNEKLFF. As DNA, the CDR3 is TGTGCCAGCAGCCTCCAAACGAATGAAAAACTGTTTTTT.

This clonotype was recorded at least ten times. The chain joins TRBV29-1 to TRBJ1-1; weak D call: TRBD1 (6 bases). The CDR3 runs to 15 residues. The ends were cut back, 2 bases at V and 4 bases at J, with 17 bases in the middle. Germline loops: CDR1 SQVTM, CDR2 ANQGSEA. CDR3 amino acids: CSVEIGQLLVTEAFF. As DNA, the CDR3 is TGCAGCGTTGAAATAGGACAGCTCCTTGTCACTGAAGCTTTCTTT.

This clonotype was seen a handful of times. V gene TRBV2 combines with J gene TRBJ2-7; the match to TRBD1 covers 7 bases. The length of the CDR3 is 15 residues. V was clipped by 6 bases and J by 2 bases; unmatched bases: 10. Germline values: CDR1 SNHLY, CDR2 FYNNEI. The CDR3 protein is CASRGTAEPPYEQYF. The CDR3 DNA follows: TGTGCCAGCAGAGGGACAGCAGAACCACCCTACGAGCAGTACTTC. Filled out from reference TRBV2 and TRBJ2-7, the complete variable domain reads EPEVTQTPSHQVTQMGQEVILRCVPISNHLYFYWYRQILGQKVEFLVSFYNNEISEKSEIFDDQFSVERPDGSNFTLKIRSTKLEDSAMYFCASRGTAEPPYEQYFGPGTRLTVT.